This T cell receptor (beta chain) was identified in a study of cytomegalovirus exposure and HLA in healthy donors. Germline values: CDR1 SGHDT, CDR2 YYEEEE. V lost 3 bases, J lost 4 bases, and 19 bases lay in between. The CDR3 extends over 16 amino acids. Primers for the PCR totalled 60 Vbeta and 13 Jbeta. Measured with immunoSEQ multiplex PCR; TCRdb has only the in-frame clones, and not every one. The data show roughly 130,000 clones, with over 75% seen just once and 2% to 2.5% held by the top ten. The rearrangement joins TRBV5-6 to TRBJ2-5; possibly TRBD2 for D (7 bases). Sequences were obtained from PBMCs. This clonotype originated in a man aged 30 to 39 in good health and CMV-seronegative. CDR3: CASSSRPGRGGETQYF. CDR3 nucleotide sequence: TGTGCCAGCAGCTCTCGCCCGGGAAGGGGGGGAGAGACCCAGTACTTC.